This T cell receptor (beta chain) was profiled in a study of long-term antiretroviral therapy in people with HIV. Sequencing used immunoSEQ v3.0 at survey level. A per-sample goal of roughly 40,000-55,000 T-cell genomes was targeted by sequencing. The method was immunoSEQ multiplex PCR; TCRdb's version includes in-frame clones alone and lacks a portion of them. The sample has roughly 16,000 clones; 88% are singletons. There were no participants with HIV treated outside the United States. V was trimmed by 0 bases and J by 8 bases, leaving 8 bases between them. The CDR3 extends over 13 amino acids. Germline loops: CDR1 MNHNS, CDR2 SASEGT.

The source is a woman in her 30s with HIV. Source: unsorted PBMCs, taken roughly 2.3 years before starting antiretroviral therapy. J is TRBJ2-1 and V is TRBV6-1; D ambiguous. The CDR3: CASSEASRDEQFF. DNA for the CDR3: TGTGCCAGCAGTGAAGCGAGTAGGGATGAGCAGTTCTTC.